This T cell receptor (beta chain) appears in the sequencing data of a study of cytomegalovirus exposure and HLA in healthy donors. In the study overall: A subsequent analysis reported that the 100 to 150 validation repertoires were produced on the same platform that had also been used for the 500 to 700 first-cohort repertoires.

This clone has only one observation. TCRdb's table, derived via immunoSEQ multiplex PCR, lists solely in-frame clones and lacks some. This table has 80,000 to 95,000 clones, about 95% appearing once. The CDR3 is 15 residues long. The germline gives CDR1 KGHSH, CDR2 LQKENI. The ends were cut back, 3 bases at V and 2 bases at J, with 13 bases in the middle. The chain couples TRBV18 to TRBJ2-5; no definite D call. The sequenced material came from PBMCs. This TCR derives from a woman younger than 35 in good health and CMV-seronegative. CDR3 sequence reads: CASSPRQAKQETQYF. CDR3 in DNA: TGTGCCAGCTCACCTCGGCAGGCGAAACAAGAGACCCAGTACTTC. The full variable domain, rest sourced from reference TRBV18 and TRBJ2-5, is NAGVMQNPRHLVRRRGQEARLRCSPMKGHSHVYWYRQLPEEGLKFMVYLQKENIIDESGMPKERFSAEFPKEGPSILRIQQVVRGDSAAYFCASSPRQAKQETQYFGPGTRLLVL.